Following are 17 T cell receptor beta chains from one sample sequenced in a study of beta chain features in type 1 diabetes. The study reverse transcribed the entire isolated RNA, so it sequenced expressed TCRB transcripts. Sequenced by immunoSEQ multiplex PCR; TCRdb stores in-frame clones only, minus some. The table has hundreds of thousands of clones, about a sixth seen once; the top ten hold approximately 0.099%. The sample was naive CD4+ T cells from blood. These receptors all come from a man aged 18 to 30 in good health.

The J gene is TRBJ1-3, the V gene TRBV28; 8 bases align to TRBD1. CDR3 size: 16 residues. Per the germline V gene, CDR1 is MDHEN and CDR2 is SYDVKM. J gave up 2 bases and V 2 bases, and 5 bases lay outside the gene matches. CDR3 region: CASSLGQGSTGNTIYF. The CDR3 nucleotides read TGTGCCAGCAGTTTAGGACAGGGCTCCACTGGAAACACCATATATTTT.

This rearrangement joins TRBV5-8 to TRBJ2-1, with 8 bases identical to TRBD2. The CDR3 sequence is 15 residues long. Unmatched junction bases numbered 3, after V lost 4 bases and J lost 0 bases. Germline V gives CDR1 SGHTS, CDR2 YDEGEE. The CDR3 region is CASSRSGSSYNEQFF. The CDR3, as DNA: TGTGCCAGCAGCCGGAGCGGGAGCTCCTACAATGAGCAGTTCTTC.

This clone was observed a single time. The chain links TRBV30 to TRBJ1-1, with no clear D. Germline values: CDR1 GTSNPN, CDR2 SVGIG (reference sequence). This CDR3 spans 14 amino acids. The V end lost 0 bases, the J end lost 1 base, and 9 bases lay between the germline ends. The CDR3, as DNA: TGTGCCTGGAGTGTCAGGCCCCCGAACACTGAAGCTTTCTTT. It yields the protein CAWSVRPPNTEAFF.

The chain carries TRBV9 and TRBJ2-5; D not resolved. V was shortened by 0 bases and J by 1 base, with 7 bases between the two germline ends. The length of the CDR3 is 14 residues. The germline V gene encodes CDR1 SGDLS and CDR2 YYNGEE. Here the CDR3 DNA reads TGTGCCAGCAGCGTAGCGGCTCGCCAAGAGACCCAGTACTTC. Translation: CASSVAARQETQYF.

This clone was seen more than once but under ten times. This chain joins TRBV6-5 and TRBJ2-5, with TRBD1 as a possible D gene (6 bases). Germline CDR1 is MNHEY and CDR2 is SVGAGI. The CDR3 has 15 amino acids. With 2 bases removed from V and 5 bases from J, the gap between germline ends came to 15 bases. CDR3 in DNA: TGTGCCAGCAGTTACCCGTTGGGGGCCGGGGAGACCCAGTACTTC. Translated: CASSYPLGAGETQYF.

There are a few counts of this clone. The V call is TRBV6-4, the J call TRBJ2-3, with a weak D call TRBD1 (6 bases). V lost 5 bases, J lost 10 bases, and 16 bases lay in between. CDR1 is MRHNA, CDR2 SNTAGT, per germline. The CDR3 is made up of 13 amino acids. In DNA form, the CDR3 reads TGTGCCAGCAGTTCCGCCCAGGGGAACGCGCAGTATTTT. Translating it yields CASSSAQGNAQYF.

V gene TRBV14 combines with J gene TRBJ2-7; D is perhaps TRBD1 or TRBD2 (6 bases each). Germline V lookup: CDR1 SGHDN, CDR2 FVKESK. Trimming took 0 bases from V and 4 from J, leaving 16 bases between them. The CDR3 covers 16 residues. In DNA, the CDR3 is TGTGCCAGCAGCCAAGAAGGTTGGAGGGGGGAGTACGAGCAGTACTTC. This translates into CASSQEGWRGEYEQYF. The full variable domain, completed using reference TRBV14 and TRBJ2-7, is EAGVTQFPSHSVIEKGQTVTLRCDPISGHDNLYWYRRVMGKEIKFLLHFVKESKQDESGMPNNRFLAERTGGTYSTLKVQPAELEDSGVYFCASSQEGWRGEYEQYFGPGTRLTVT.

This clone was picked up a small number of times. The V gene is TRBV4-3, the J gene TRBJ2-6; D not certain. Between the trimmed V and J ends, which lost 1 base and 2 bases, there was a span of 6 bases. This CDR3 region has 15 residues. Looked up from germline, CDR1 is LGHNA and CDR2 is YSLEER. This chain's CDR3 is CASSQGVAGANVLTF. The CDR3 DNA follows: TGCGCCAGCAGCCAAGGGGTCGCTGGGGCCAACGTCCTGACTTTC.

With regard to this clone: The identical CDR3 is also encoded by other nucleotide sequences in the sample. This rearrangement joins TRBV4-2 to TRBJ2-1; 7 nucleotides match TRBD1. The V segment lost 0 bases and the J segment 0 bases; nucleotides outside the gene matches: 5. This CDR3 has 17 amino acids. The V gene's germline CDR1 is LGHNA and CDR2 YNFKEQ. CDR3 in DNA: TGTGCCAGCAGCCAAGAAGGGGGCCCCAGCTCCTACAATGAGCAGTTCTTC. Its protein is CASSQEGGPSSYNEQFF.

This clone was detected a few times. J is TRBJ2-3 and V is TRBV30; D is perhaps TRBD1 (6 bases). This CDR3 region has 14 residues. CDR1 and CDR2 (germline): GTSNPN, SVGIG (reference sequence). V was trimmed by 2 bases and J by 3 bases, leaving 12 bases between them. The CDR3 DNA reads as TGTGCCTGGAGTCTGGCTACAGGGACAGATACGCAGTATTTT. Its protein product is CAWSLATGTDTQYF. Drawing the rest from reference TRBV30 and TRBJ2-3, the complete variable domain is SQTIHQWPATLVQPVGSPLSLECTVEGTSNPNLYWYRQAAGRGLQLLFYSVGIGQISSEVPQNLSASRPQDRQFILSSKKLLLSDSGFYLCAWSLATGTDTQYFGPGTRLTVL.

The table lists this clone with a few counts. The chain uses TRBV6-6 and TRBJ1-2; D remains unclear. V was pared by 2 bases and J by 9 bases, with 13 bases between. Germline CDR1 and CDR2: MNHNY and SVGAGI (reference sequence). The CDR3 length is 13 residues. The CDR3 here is CASSYPAEGSYTF. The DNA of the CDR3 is TGTGCCAGCAGTTACCCCGCGGAGGGAAGCTACACCTTC.

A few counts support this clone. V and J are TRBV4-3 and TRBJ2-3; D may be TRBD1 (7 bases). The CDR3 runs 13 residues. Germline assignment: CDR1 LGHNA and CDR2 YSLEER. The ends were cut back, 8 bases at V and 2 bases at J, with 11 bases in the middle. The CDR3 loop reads CASAGQPTDTQYF. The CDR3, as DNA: TGCGCCAGCGCGGGACAGCCCACAGATACGCAGTATTTT.

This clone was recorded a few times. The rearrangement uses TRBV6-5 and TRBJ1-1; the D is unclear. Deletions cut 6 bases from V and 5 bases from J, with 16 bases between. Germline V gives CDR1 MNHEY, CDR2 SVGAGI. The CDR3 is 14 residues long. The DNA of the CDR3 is TGTGCCAGCAGCTCCCCGACCGACCGGACTGAAGCTTTCTTT. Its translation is CASSSPTDRTEAFF.

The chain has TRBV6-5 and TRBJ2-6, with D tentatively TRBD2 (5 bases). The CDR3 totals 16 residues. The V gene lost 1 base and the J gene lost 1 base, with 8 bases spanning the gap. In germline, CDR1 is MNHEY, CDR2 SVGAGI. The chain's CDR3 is CASSYYRGSGANVLTF. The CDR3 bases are TGTGCCAGCAGTTACTATCGGGGTTCTGGGGCCAACGTCCTGACTTTC.

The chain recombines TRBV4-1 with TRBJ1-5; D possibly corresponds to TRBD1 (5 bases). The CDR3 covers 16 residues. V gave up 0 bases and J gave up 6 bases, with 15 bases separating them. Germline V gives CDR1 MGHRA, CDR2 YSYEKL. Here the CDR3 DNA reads TGCGCCAGCAGCCAAGAGGGAGGGGCCGGCAGTCAGCCCCAGCATTTT. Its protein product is CASSQEGGAGSQPQHF.

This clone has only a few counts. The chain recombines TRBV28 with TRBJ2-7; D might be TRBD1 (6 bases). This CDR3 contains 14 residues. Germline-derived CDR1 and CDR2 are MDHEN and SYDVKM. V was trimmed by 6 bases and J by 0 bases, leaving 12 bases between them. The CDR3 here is CASSRTDTSYEQYF. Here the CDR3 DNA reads TGTGCCAGCAGCAGGACAGACACCTCCTACGAGCAGTACTTC.

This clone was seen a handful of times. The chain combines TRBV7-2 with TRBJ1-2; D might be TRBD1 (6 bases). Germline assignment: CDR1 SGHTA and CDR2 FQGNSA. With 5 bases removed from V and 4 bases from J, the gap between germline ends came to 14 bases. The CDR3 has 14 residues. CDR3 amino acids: CASSEQGGSYGYTF. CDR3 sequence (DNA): TGTGCCAGCAGCGAACAGGGCGGATCCTATGGCTACACCTTC.